Reported below is one T cell receptor beta chain. Sequenced by immunoSEQ multiplex PCR; TCRdb stores in-frame clones only, minus some. The repertoire holds 300,000 to 450,000 clones, with 80% to 90% as singletons. The sample is drawn from a study of blood T cell repertoires in COVID-19. Per germline, CDR1 LNHDA and CDR2 SQIVND (reference sequence). The J segment lost 1 base and the V segment lost 1 base, leaving 3 bases of the junction unmatched. This CDR3 region has 15 residues. The specimen was PBMCs or T cells enriched from blood (not recorded which). The sequence derives from a middle-aged man in a cohort exposed to, infected with or recovered from COVID-19 (not recorded which). The chain recombines TRBV19 with TRBJ1-1, with 7 positions matching TRBD1. The CDR3 reads CASSIVGTENTEAFF. In DNA form, the CDR3 reads TGTGCCAGTAGTATAGTAGGGACAGAGAACACTGAAGCTTTCTTT.